This entry concerns a single TCR beta chain. The antigen remains undetermined. The CDR3 covers 15 residues. In germline, CDR1 is SEHNR, CDR2 FQNEAQ (reference sequence). Trimming cost V 8 bases and J 9 bases, with 23 bases left between them. This entry belongs to a study of cytomegalovirus exposure and HLA in healthy donors. Study outcomes and limitations: The CMV antigen specificity of a few CMV-associated chains was confirmed through in vitro analysis. The authors enumerated around 150 TCR beta chains as linked to cytomegalovirus. First-cohort TCR clusters tended to co-occur in the 130 or so validation repertoires, a later analysis found.

Generated by immunoSEQ multiplex PCR, the TCRdb table keeps only in-frame clones and is missing some. The table lists about 64,000 clones, roughly 94% of them singletons, with approximately 6.4% in the top ten. The TCR originated in a young woman in good health and CMV-seropositive. What was sequenced was PBMCs. The chain joins TRBV7-9 to TRBJ2-1, with D possibly being TRBD2 (7 bases). The CDR3 is CASPSRGGADTEQFF. CDR3 coding DNA: TGTGCCAGCCCCTCCCGAGGGGGGGCAGACACTGAGCAGTTCTTC.